These T cell receptor beta chains were read from a single sample in a study of cytomegalovirus exposure and HLA in healthy donors. Assay used: immunoSEQ multiplex PCR; TCRdb lists only in-frame clones, some missing. The repertoire holds roughly 100,000 clones, with roughly 75% as singletons. Sequences were obtained from PBMCs. The source of these receptors is a middle-aged woman in good health and CMV-seronegative. CDR3s include the opening cysteine and the closing phenylalanine or tryptophan. D genes are given only for firm matches. The size field is filled for only some rows; it gives once, few, many or a size class.

abundance | j_gene | d_gene | v_gene | CDR3aa | CDR3nt
- | TRBJ1-2 | - | TRBV28 | CASSFPTYLEGSYGYTF | TGTGCCAGCAGTTTTCCTACCTACCTGGAGGGGAGCTATGGCTACACCTTC
- | TRBJ2-1 | TRBD2 | TRBV27 | CASSPSGIYNEQFF | TGTGCCAGCAGTCCTAGCGGGATTTACAATGAGCAGTTCTTC
once | TRBJ2-7 | TRBD2 | TRBV19 | CASTPGLAGPYEQYF | TGTGCCAGTACCCCGGGACTAGCGGGCCCCTACGAGCAGTACTTC
- | TRBJ2-6 | - | TRBV4-3 | CASSQDLLTGANVLTF | TGCGCCAGCAGCCAAGATCTCCTAACTGGGGCCAACGTCCTGACTTTC
medium-sized | TRBJ1-1 | - | TRBV5-6 | CASEGSAEAFF | TGTGCATCGGAGGGGAGCGCTGAAGCTTTCTTT
- | TRBJ1-5 | TRBD1 | TRBV28 | CASSLGTGNQPQHF | TGTGCCAGCAGTTTAGGGACAGGGAACCAGCCCCAGCATTTT
- | TRBJ1-2 | - | TRBV4-3 | CASSQYPEPHGYTF | TGCGCCAGCAGCCAATATCCCGAGCCTCATGGCTACACCTTC
few | TRBJ2-2 | TRBD1 | TRBV6-5 | CASSYTTGEGTGELFF | TGTGCCAGCAGTTACACGACAGGGGAAGGGACCGGGGAGCTGTTTTTT
- | TRBJ2-3 | TRBD2 | TRBV4-2 | CASSPGGSGDTQYF | TGTGCCAGCAGCCCGGGAGGTAGCGGAGATACGCAGTATTTT
- | TRBJ2-7 | - | TRBV11-2 | CASSLGGGAGYEQYF | TGTGCCAGCAGCTTAGGGGGGGGCGCGGGCTACGAGCAGTACTTC
- | TRBJ2-2 | - | TRBV7-9 | CASSSRRENTGELFF | TGTGCCAGCAGCTCACGGCGGGAGAACACCGGGGAGCTGTTTTTT
- | TRBJ2-7 | TRBD1 | TRBV4-3 | CASSHRTGGDEQYF | TGCGCCAGCAGCCACCGGACAGGGGGGGACGAGCAGTACTTC
few | TRBJ2-7 | - | TRBV7-9 | CASSLQGFPYEQYF | TGTGCCAGCAGCTTACAGGGTTTCCCCTACGAGCAGTACTTC
- | TRBJ2-5 | TRBD2 | TRBV27 | CASSHGTSGHVAQYF | TGTGCCAGCAGTCACGGGACTAGCGGACATGTGGCCCAGTACTTC
- | TRBJ2-1 | TRBD2 | TRBV29-1 | CSVEDPYAGGWDNEQFF | TGCAGCGTTGAAGATCCATACGCGGGAGGTTGGGACAATGAGCAGTTCTTC
- | TRBJ2-7 | TRBD1 | TRBV11-3 | CASSLGGTGEEQYF | TGTGCCAGCAGCTTAGGTGGGACAGGGGAAGAGCAGTACTTC
few | TRBJ2-1 | TRBD2 | TRBV11-3 | CASSPSGLYNEQFF | TGTGCCAGCAGCCCTAGCGGACTCTACAATGAGCAGTTCTTC
- | TRBJ1-2 | TRBD1 | TRBV15 | CATSRGDRGRGGYTF | TGTGCCACCAGCAGAGGGGACAGGGGGCGCGGTGGCTACACCTTC
- | TRBJ1-2 | - | TRBV2 | CASSDGVGKYGYTF | TGTGCCAGCAGTGACGGGGTAGGGAAATATGGCTACACCTTC
few | TRBJ2-7 | - | TRBV10-3 | CASSFQRSSYEQYF | TGTGCCAGCAGTTTCCAGCGGAGCTCCTACGAGCAGTACTTC